The rows below give T cell receptor beta chains drawn from one sample of a study of identical twins. Using its own MiXCR run on the 5' RACE reads, TCRdb lists one record per CDR3 protein. Seen here are roughly 230,000 distinct CDR3 sequences, approximately 8.3% observed once, and the top ten hold less than 4%. Another study also made use of these data, one on yellow fever vaccine responses in identical twins.

The sequenced sample consisted of CD8+ T cells sorted from blood. The receptors come from a woman under 30 in good health. Each CDR3 is given with its conserved first and last residue. A D gene is named only where the DNA matches it firmly. Expanded clones are given a class, and other clones once, few, many or no size at all.

few	TRBD2	TRBV27	TRBJ2-4	TGTGCCAGCAGTTTAGGGGGGGGTCAGTACATTCAGTACTTC	CASSLGGGQYIQYF
few	.	TRBV6-5	TRBJ2-1	TGTGCCAGCAGCTCCGGGGGTCTTGAGCAGTTCTTC	CASSSGGLEQFF
.	TRBD2	TRBV9	TRBJ2-5	TGTGCCAGCAGCGAAAGCGGGGGGGCCGGGACCCAGTACTTC	CASSESGGAGTQYF
few	TRBD2	TRBV15	TRBJ2-6	TGTGCCACCAGCAGCGGGGGGGCCTCAGGGGCCAACGTCCTGACTTTC	CATSSGGASGANVLTF
many	TRBD2	TRBV10-3	TRBJ2-7	TGTGCCACCGTTGGGACTAGCGGGGCCAAATCCTACGAGCAGTACTTC	CATVGTSGAKSYEQYF
few	.	TRBV15	TRBJ1-4	TGTGCCACCAGGGGTACAGGTGAAAAACTGTTTTTT	CATRGTGEKLFF
many	.	TRBV2	TRBJ2-1	TGTGCCACCGAGGACTTTGAGAATGAGCAGTTCTTC	CATEDFENEQFF
.	.	TRBV11-2	TRBJ2-7	TGTGCCAGCAGCGCATGGACACAACCTTCTGAGGAGCAGTACTTC	CASSAWTQPSEEQYF
many	.	TRBV29-1	TRBJ2-7	TGCAGCGTTGATAGCAGGGGCAACGAGCAGTACTTC	CSVDSRGNEQYF
.	.	TRBV7-2	TRBJ2-1	TGTGCCAGCAGGGGTATGGACAATGAGCAGTTCTTC	CASRGMDNEQFF
many	TRBD1	TRBV2	TRBJ2-2	TGTGCCAGCAGTGACAGGGGGCTCACCGGGGAGCTGTTTTTT	CASSDRGLTGELFF
.	TRBD1	TRBV28	TRBJ2-7	TGTGCCAGCAGTCCTATCCGGGACAGCCTCTACGAGCAGTACTTC	CASSPIRDSLYEQYF
many	.	TRBV12-3/TRBV12-4	TRBJ2-5	TGTGCCAGCAGTGCATCGGGGACCCAGTACTTC	CASSASGTQYF
.	.	TRBV27	TRBJ2-7	TGTGCCAGCGCCCACGGTACGACCTACGAGCAGTACTTC	CASAHGTTYEQYF
.	.	TRBV6-2/TRBV6-3	TRBJ2-7	TGTGCCAGCAGTGTGCCAGACACCTACGAGCAGTACTTC	CASSVPDTYEQYF
.	.	TRBV20-1	TRBJ2-5	TGCAGTGCTAGGCGACAGGTGGGAGCGGGCCCCCAAGAGACCCAGTACTTC	CSARRQVGAGPQETQYF
.	.	TRBV4-3	TRBJ2-7	TGCGCCAGCAGCCAAGAGACATTCGATTACGAGCAGTACTTC	CASSQETFDYEQYF
few	.	TRBV27	TRBJ2-5	TGTGCCAGCAGTTTATTACAGGGTTTGATCCATCCGGACCAAGAGACCCAGTACTTC	CASSLLQGLIHPDQETQYF